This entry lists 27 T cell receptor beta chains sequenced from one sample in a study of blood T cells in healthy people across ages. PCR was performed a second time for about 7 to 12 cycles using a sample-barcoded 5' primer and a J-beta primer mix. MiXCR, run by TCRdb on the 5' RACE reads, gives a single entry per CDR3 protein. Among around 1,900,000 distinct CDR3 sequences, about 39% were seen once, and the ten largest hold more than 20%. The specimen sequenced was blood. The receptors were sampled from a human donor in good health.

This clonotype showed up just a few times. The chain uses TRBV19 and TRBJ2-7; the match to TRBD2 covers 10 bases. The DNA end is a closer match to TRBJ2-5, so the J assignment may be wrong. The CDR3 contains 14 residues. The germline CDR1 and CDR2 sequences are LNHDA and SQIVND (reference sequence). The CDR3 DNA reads TGTGCCAGTAGTGGTAGCGGGAGGCAAGAGACCCAGTACTTC. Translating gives CASSGSGRQETQYF.

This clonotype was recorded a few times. The CDR3 sequence is CSARAPRVEAGTYEQYF. DNA of the CDR3: TGCAGTGCTAGAGCACCCCGAGTTGAGGCAGGGACCTACGAGCAGTACTTC. V and J are TRBV20-1 and TRBJ2-7; weak D call: TRBD1 (5 bases). Germline V lookup: CDR1 DFQATT, CDR2 SNEGSKA (reference sequence). CDR3 length: 17 amino acids. V was clipped by 1 base and J by 2 bases, with 21 bases between them.

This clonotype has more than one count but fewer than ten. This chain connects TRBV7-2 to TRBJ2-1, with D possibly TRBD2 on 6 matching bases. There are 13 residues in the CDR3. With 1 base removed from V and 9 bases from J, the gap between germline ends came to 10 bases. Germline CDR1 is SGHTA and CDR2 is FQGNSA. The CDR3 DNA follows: TGTGCCAGCAGCTTAGAGACGGGGGTTGAGCAGTTCTTC. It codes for CASSLETGVEQFF.

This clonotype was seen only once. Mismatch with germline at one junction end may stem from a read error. The CDR3 DNA sequence: TGTGCCGGCAGCCCGGGGCAGCGGAACACTGAAGCTTTCTTT. Encoded protein: CAGSPGQRNTEAFF. The chain recombines TRBV9 with TRBJ1-1, with D possibly TRBD1 on 5 matching bases. The germline V gene encodes CDR1 SGDLS and CDR2 YYNGEE. The CDR3 covers 14 residues. The variable domain in full, completed from reference TRBV9 and TRBJ1-1, reads DSGVTQTPKHLITATGQRVTLRCSPRSGDLSVYWYQQSLDQGLQFLIQYYNGEERAKGNILERFSAQQFPDLHSELNLSSLELGDSALYFCAGSPGQRNTEAFFGQGTRLTVV.

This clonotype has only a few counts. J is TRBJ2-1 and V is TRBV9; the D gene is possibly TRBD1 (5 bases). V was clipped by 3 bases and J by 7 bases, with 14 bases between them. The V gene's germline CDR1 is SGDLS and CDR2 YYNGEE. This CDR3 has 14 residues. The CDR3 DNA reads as TGTGCCAGCAGCGGACCGCGACAGTATAATGAGCAGTTCTTC. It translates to CASSGPRQYNEQFF.

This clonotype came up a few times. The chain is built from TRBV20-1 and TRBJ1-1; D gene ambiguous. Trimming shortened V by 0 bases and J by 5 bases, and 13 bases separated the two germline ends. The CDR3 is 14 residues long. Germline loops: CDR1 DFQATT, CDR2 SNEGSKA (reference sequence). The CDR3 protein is CSARDGSTGTEAFF. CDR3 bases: TGCAGTGCTAGAGACGGCTCCACGGGGACTGAAGCTTTCTTT.

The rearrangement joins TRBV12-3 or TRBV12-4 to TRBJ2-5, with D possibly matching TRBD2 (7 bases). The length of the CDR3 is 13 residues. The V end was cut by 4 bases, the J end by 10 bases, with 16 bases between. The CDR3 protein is CASSSLGGGIQYF. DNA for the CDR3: TGTGCCAGCAGTTCCCTAGGGGGGGGGATCCAGTACTTC.

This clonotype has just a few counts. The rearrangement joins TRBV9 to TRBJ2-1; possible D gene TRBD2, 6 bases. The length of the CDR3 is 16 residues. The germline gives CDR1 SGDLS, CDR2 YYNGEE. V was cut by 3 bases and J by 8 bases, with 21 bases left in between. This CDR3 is CASSAPWAGRIDEQFF. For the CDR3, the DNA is TGTGCCAGCAGCGCCCCATGGGCAGGGAGGATCGATGAGCAGTTCTTC.

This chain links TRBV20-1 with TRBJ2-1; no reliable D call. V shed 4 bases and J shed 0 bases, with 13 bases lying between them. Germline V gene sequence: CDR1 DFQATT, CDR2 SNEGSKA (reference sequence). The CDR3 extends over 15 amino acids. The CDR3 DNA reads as TGCAGTGCTATCGGATACCTGAGCTCCTACAATGAGCAGTTCTTC. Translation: CSAIGYLSSYNEQFF.

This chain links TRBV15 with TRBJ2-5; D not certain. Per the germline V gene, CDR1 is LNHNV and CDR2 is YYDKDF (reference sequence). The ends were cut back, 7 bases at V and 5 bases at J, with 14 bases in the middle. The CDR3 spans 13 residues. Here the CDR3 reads CATNPRVGETQYF. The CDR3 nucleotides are TGTGCCACCAACCCTCGGGTGGGGGAGACCCAGTACTTC. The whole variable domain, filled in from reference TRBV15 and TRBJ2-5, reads DAMVIQNPRYQVTQFGKPVTLSCSQTLNHNVMYWYQQKSSQAPKLLFHYYDKDFNNEADTPDNFQSRRPNTSFCFLDIRSPGLGDTAMYLCATNPRVGETQYFGPGTRLLVL.

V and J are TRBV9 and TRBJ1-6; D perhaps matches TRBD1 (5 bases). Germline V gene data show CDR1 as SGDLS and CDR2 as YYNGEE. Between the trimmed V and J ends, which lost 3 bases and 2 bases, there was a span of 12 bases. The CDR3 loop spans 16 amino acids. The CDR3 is CASSGGRGTYNSPLHF. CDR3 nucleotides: TGTGCCAGCAGCGGAGGGAGGGGAACCTATAATTCACCCCTCCACTTT. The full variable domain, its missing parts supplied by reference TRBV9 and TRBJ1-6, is DSGVTQTPKHLITATGQRVTLRCSPRSGDLSVYWYQQSLDQGLQFLIQYYNGEERAKGNILERFSAQQFPDLHSELNLSSLELGDSALYFCASSGGRGTYNSPLHFGNGTRLTVT.

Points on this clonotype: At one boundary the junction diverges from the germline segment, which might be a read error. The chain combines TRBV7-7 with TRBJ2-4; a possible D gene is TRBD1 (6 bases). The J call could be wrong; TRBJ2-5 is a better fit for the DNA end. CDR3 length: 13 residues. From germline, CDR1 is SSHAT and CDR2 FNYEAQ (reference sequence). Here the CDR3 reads CASSSYRVETQYF. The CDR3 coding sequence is TGTGCTAGCAGCTCATACAGGGTAGAGACCCAGTACTTC.

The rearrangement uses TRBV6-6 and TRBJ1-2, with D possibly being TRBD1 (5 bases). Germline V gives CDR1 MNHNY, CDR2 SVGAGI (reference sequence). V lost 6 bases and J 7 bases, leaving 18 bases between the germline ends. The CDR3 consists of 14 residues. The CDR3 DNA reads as TGTGCCAGCAGCGATCGGGACTCTTTAGGTGGCTACACCTTC. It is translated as CASSDRDSLGGYTF.

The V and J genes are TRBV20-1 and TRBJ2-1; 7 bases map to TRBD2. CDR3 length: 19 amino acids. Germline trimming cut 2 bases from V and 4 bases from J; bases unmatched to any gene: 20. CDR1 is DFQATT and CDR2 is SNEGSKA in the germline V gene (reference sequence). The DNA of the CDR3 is TGCAGTGCTAGATTCGGCGGGGGAGCACTAAAATTAGGGTACAATGAGCAGTTCTTC. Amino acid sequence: CSARFGGGALKLGYNEQFF.

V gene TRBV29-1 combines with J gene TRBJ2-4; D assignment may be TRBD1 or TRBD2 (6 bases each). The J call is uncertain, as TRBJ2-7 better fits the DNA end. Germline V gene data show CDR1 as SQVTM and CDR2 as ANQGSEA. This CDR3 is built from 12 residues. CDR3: CSGHKGGYEQYF. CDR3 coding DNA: TGCAGCGGCCACAAGGGGGGTTACGAGCAGTACTTC.

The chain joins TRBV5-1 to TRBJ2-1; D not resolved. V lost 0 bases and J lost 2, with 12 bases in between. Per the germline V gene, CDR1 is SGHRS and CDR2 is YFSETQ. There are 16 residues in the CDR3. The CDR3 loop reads CASSLGHGRTYNEQFF. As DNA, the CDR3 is TGCGCCAGCAGCTTGGGACACGGGCGGACCTACAATGAGCAGTTCTTC.

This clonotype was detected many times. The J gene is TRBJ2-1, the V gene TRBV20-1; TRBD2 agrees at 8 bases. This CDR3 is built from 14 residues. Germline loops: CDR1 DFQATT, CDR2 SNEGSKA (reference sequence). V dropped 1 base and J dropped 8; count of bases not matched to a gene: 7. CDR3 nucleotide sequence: TGCAGTGCTAGAGCGGATAGCGGGGACCATGAGCAGTTCTTC. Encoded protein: CSARADSGDHEQFF.

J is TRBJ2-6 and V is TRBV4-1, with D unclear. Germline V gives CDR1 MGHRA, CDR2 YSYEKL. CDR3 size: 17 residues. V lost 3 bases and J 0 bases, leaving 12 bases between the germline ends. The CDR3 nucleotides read TGCGCCAGCAGCCACGGACCGGCCCACTCTGGGGCCAACGTCCTGACTTTC. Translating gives CASSHGPAHSGANVLTF.

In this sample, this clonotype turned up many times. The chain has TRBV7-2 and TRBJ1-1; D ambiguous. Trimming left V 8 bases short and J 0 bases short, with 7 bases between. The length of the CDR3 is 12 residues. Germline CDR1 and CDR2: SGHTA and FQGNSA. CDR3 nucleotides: TGTGCCAGCGGGCGTGTGAACACTGAAGCTTTCTTT. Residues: CASGRVNTEAFF.

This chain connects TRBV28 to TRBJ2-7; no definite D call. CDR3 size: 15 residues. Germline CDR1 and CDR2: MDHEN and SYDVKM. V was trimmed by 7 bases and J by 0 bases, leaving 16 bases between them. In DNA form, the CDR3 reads TGTGCCAGCATCCCCGGCTTTGTTCGCTCCTACGAGCAGTACTTC. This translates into CASIPGFVRSYEQYF.

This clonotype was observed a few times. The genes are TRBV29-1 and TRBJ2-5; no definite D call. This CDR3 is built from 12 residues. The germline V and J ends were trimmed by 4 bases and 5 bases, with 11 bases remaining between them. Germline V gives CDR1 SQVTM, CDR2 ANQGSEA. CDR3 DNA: TGCAGCGTTGGCATAGGGTTTGAGACCCAGTACTTC. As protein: CSVGIGFETQYF.

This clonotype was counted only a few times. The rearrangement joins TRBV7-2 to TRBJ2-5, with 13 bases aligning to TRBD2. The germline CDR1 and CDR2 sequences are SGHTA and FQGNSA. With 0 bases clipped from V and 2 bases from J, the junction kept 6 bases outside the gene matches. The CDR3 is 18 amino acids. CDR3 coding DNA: TGTGCCAGCAGCTTAGCGACTAGCGGGGGGCCGATACAAGAGACCCAGTACTTC. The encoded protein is CASSLATSGGPIQETQYF.

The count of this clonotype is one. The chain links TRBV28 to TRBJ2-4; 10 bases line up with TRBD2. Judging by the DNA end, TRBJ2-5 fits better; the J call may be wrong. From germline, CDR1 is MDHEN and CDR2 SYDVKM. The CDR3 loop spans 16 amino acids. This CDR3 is CASRPMLAGEKETQYF. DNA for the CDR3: TGTGCCAGCAGGCCGATGCTAGCGGGGGAGAAAGAGACCCAGTACTTC.

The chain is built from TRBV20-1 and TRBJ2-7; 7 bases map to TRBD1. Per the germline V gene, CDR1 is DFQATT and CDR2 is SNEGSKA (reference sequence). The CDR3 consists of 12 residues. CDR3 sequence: CSPTGELYEQYF. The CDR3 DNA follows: TGCAGCCCAACAGGGGAATTGTACGAGCAGTACTTC.

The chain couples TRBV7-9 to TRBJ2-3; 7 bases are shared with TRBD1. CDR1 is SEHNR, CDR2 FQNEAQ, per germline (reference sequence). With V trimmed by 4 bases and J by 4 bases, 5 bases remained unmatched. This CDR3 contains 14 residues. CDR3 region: CASSSQTGPDTQYF. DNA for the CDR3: TGTGCCAGCAGCTCACAGACAGGGCCAGATACGCAGTATTTT.

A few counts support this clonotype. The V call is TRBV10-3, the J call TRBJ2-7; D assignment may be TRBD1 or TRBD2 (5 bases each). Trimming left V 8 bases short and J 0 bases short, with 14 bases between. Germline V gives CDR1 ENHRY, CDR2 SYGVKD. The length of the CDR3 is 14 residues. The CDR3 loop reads CAIRAAGTSYEQYF. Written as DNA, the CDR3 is TGTGCCATCCGCGCGGCTGGGACCTCCTACGAGCAGTACTTC.

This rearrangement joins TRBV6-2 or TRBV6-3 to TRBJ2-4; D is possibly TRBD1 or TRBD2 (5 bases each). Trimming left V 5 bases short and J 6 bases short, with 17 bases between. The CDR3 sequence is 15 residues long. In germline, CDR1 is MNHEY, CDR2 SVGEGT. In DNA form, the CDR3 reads TGTGCCAGCAGTGATACGTGGGGCGCGGGAAACATTCAGTACTTC. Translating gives CASSDTWGAGNIQYF.